Below are 27 T cell receptor beta chains sequenced from a single sample in a study of blood T cell repertoires in COVID-19. Here immunoSEQ multiplex PCR was the method, and the copy in TCRdb shows in-frame clones only, minus some. The table includes 140,000 to 150,000 clones, approximately 85% detected once. Sequencing was done on a sample of peripheral blood. Receptors originate from a man between 65 and 85 years old with acute or convalescent COVID-19.

V gene TRBV4-1 combines with J gene TRBJ1-5; TRBD1 is a possible D gene (5 bases). CDR1 and CDR2 (germline): MGHRA, YSYEKL. This CDR3 is 18 amino acids long. V lost 2 bases and J lost 2, with 19 bases in between. CDR3 in DNA: TGCGCCAGCAGCCAAAACCCAATTGTCGGGGGAGGCAATCAGCCCCAGCATTTT. This translates into CASSQNPIVGGGNQPQHF.

The V call is TRBV7-9, the J call TRBJ2-2; D remains unclear. Trimming left V 4 bases short and J 2 bases short, with 5 bases between. Per the germline V gene, CDR1 is SEHNR and CDR2 is FQNEAQ (reference sequence). The CDR3 contains 13 residues. CDR3 region: CASSSVNTGELFF. The CDR3 bases are TGTGCCAGCAGCTCAGTAAACACCGGGGAGCTGTTTTTT.

This clone appeared a few times. The chain has TRBV6-5 and TRBJ1-3; tentatively, D is TRBD1 (6 bases). The germline gives CDR1 MNHEY, CDR2 SVGAGI. This CDR3 is 15 amino acids long. The V and J ends lost 8 bases and 2 bases respectively, with 16 bases between them. In nucleotides, the CDR3 is TGTGCCAGCTTCGCGGGCTCAGGGGCTGGAAACACCATATATTTT. The encoded protein is CASFAGSGAGNTIYF.

The chain joins TRBV6-5 to TRBJ2-7, with a tentative D call TRBD2 (6 bases). With 6 bases removed from V and 6 bases from J, the gap between germline ends came to 12 bases. Germline V CDR1 and CDR2: MNHEY, SVGAGI. This CDR3 comprises 12 residues. CDR3 sequence: CASRAHSGEQYF. CDR3 in DNA: TGTGCCAGCAGGGCCCATAGCGGCGAGCAGTACTTC.

The chain joins TRBV7-8 to TRBJ1-1; D call uncertain. Per the germline V gene, CDR1 is SGHVS and CDR2 is FQNEAQ. Between the trimmed V and J ends, which lost 5 bases and 2 bases, there was a span of 12 bases. The CDR3 covers 14 residues. CDR3 amino acids: CASSKGLINTEAFF. Written as DNA, the CDR3 is TGTGCCAGCAGCAAAGGACTCATAAACACTGAAGCTTTCTTT.

This chain links TRBV10-1 with TRBJ1-2; 7 nucleotides line up with TRBD1. With V trimmed by 3 bases and J by 4 bases, 5 bases remained unmatched. The CDR3 is made up of 14 amino acids. Per germline, CDR1 WNHNN and CDR2 SYGVQD (reference sequence). CDR3 bases: TGCGCCAGCAGTGAATCCGGGACAGCCTATGGCTACACCTTC. Its protein product is CASSESGTAYGYTF.

The rearrangement joins TRBV19 to TRBJ2-2, with TRBD1 identical over 7 bases. The CDR3 is made up of 15 amino acids. V trimming: 7 bases; J trimming: 0 bases; junction bases outside the gene matches: 5. CDR1 is LNHDA and CDR2 is SQIVND in the germline V gene (reference sequence). In DNA, the CDR3 is TGTGCCAGTACCCCTGGGACAGCGAACACCGGGGAGCTGTTTTTT. The encoded protein is CASTPGTANTGELFF.

This clone was seen just once. The V gene is TRBV5-3, the J gene TRBJ2-7; possible D gene TRBD2, 5 bases. TRBV5-3 is placed among ORFs of uncertain function. CDR3 length: 14 residues. With 0 bases removed from V and 0 bases from J, the gap between germline ends came to 7 bases. The CDR3 DNA is TGTGCCAGAAGCTTGGTTGGGAGCTCCTACGAGCAGTACTTC. It codes for CARSLVGSSYEQYF.

This chain links TRBV10-3 with TRBJ1-1; 7 bases align to TRBD1. CDR1 is ENHRY and CDR2 is SYGVKD in the germline V gene. The ends lost 9 bases at V and 0 bases at J; junction bases unmatched: 7. This CDR3 comprises 14 residues. In nucleotides, the CDR3 is TGTGCCATGAAGGAGACAGGGCTGAACACTGAAGCTTTCTTT. It translates to CAMKETGLNTEAFF.

The chain uses TRBV2 and TRBJ2-7; D not resolved. Per germline, CDR1 SNHLY and CDR2 FYNNEI. V shed 7 bases and J shed 0 bases, with 16 bases lying between them. The CDR3 runs 15 residues. The CDR3 sequence is CASTMGRLASYEQYF. CDR3 DNA sequence: TGTGCCAGCACCATGGGCAGGCTGGCCTCCTACGAGCAGTACTTC.

This clone came up once. V and J are TRBV19 and TRBJ1-2, with a weak D call TRBD1 (5 bases). The CDR3 length is 12 residues. The germline CDR1 and CDR2 sequences are LNHDA and SQIVND (reference sequence). The ends were cut back, 7 bases at V and 8 bases at J, with 14 bases in the middle. CDR3 sequence: CASTGGDGGYTF. As DNA, the CDR3 is TGTGCCAGTACAGGAGGGGACGGAGGCTACACCTTC.

The chain combines TRBV19 with TRBJ1-2; D is unresolved. V lost 2 bases to trimming and J lost 3 bases, with 4 bases between them. CDR1 is LNHDA and CDR2 is SQIVND in the germline V gene (reference sequence). The CDR3 is 12 amino acids. CDR3 region: CASSISDYGYTF. CDR3 in DNA: TGTGCCAGTAGTATATCAGACTATGGCTACACCTTC. Full variable domain (rest looked up from reference TRBV19 and TRBJ1-2): DGGITQSPKYLFRKEGQNVTLSCEQNLNHDAMYWYRQDPGQGLRLIYYSQIVNDFQKGDIAEGYSVSREKKESFPLTVTSAQKNPTAFYLCASSISDYGYTFGSGTRLTVV.

This sequence joins TRBV19 and TRBJ1-3, with D unclear. The V gene's germline CDR1 is LNHDA and CDR2 SQIVND (reference sequence). V gave up 3 bases and J gave up 0 bases, with 9 bases separating them. The CDR3 sequence is 15 residues long. CDR3 in amino acids: CASSILTLSGNTIYF. The CDR3 DNA sequence: TGTGCCAGTAGTATCTTAACTCTCTCTGGAAACACCATATATTTT.

This clone was seen a handful of times. The chain recombines TRBV5-1 with TRBJ1-2, with TRBD1 matching 7 bases. The CDR3 is 14 amino acids. Germline V gene lookup returns CDR1 SGHRS and CDR2 YFSETQ. The V gene end was trimmed by 4 bases and the J gene end by 4 bases; junction bases not matched to a gene: 7. CDR3 in DNA: TGCGCCAGCAGCGGCTCGACAGGGAGCTATGGCTACACCTTC. Translated, it gives CASSGSTGSYGYTF.

CDR3 amino acids: CASSQLTGTEAFF. CDR3 DNA sequence: TGTGCCAGCAGCCAGCTGACGGGCACTGAAGCTTTCTTT. This chain uses TRBV3-1 (or the pseudogene TRBV3-2) with TRBJ1-1, with no clear D. The germline V gene encodes CDR1 LGHDT and CDR2 YNNKEL (reference sequence). CDR3 length: 13 amino acids. Trimming pared 3 bases from V and 4 bases from J, leaving 9 bases between.

In this sample, this clone turned up once. V and J are TRBV19 and TRBJ1-4; a possible D gene is TRBD1 (6 bases). The V gene lost 6 bases and the J gene lost 0 bases, with 8 bases spanning the gap. Germline CDR1 LNHDA, CDR2 SQIVND (reference sequence). The CDR3 sequence is 14 residues long. The CDR3 nucleotides are TGTGCCAGTAGCAGACAGGCAACTAATGAAAAACTGTTTTTT. It specifies CASSRQATNEKLFF. Using reference TRBV19 and TRBJ1-4 for the parts outside the CDR3, the full variable domain is DGGITQSPKYLFRKEGQNVTLSCEQNLNHDAMYWYRQDPGQGLRLIYYSQIVNDFQKGDIAEGYSVSREKKESFPLTVTSAQKNPTAFYLCASSRQATNEKLFFGSGTQLSVL.

This rearrangement joins TRBV5-1 to TRBJ2-3, with D perhaps TRBD1 (5 bases). Looked up from germline, CDR1 is SGHRS and CDR2 is YFSETQ. The V end was cut by 0 bases, the J end by 4 bases, with 6 bases between. The CDR3 length is 13 residues. The CDR3 is CASSLVGPDTQYF. The CDR3 region has the DNA TGCGCCAGCAGCTTGGTGGGGCCAGATACGCAGTATTTT.

This clone was seen a handful of times. The V and J genes are TRBV4-1 and TRBJ1-4; 10 bases align to TRBD1. The CDR3 consists of 15 residues. The ends lost 4 bases at V and 8 bases at J; junction bases unmatched: 7. Germline V gene sequence: CDR1 MGHRA, CDR2 YSYEKL. DNA for the CDR3: TGCGCCAGCAGCCCCCGGGACAGGGGTTACGAAAAACTGTTTTTT. Its protein is CASSPRDRGYEKLFF.

The genes are TRBV6-5 and TRBJ2-7; D is possibly TRBD1 (5 bases). The germline V gene has CDR1 MNHEY and CDR2 SVGAGI. CDR3 length: 14 amino acids. Between the trimmed V and J ends, which lost 0 bases and 2 bases, there was a span of 8 bases. In DNA, the CDR3 is TGTGCCAGCAGTTACTCGCGCAGGGCCTACGAGCAGTACTTC. Translating it yields CASSYSRRAYEQYF.

The rearrangement joins TRBV20-1 to TRBJ2-7, with D perhaps TRBD2 (5 bases). Between the trimmed V and J ends, which lost 6 bases and 6 bases, there was a span of 12 bases. CDR3 size: 11 residues. Germline lookup yields CDR1 DFQATT and CDR2 SNEGSKA (reference sequence). The CDR3 DNA reads TGCAGTGCAGACGGGGTTATCGAGCAGTACTTC. This codes for CSADGVIEQYF.

The sample holds a few counts of this clone. The chain's CDR3 is CASSQGTGGTYEQYF. The CDR3 DNA is TGCGCCAGCAGCCAAGGGACAGGGGGAACCTACGAGCAGTACTTC. The V and J genes are TRBV4-1 and TRBJ2-7; 10 positions match TRBD1. The length of the CDR3 is 15 residues. Germline loops: CDR1 MGHRA, CDR2 YSYEKL. V lost 1 base to trimming and J lost 2 bases; unmatched junction nucleotides: 2.

The genes are TRBV19 and TRBJ2-7; TRBD1 matches 9 bases. Germline CDR1 and CDR2: LNHDA and SQIVND (reference sequence). With 4 bases clipped from V and 6 bases from J, the junction kept 4 bases outside the gene matches. This CDR3 is 13 amino acids long. CDR3 amino acids: CASSTLDRGEQYF. CDR3 DNA: TGTGCCAGTAGTACTCTGGACAGGGGCGAGCAGTACTTC.

The chain combines TRBV28 with TRBJ2-5; weak D call: TRBD2 (6 bases). In germline, CDR1 is MDHEN, CDR2 SYDVKM. Between the trimmed V and J ends, which lost 1 base and 4 bases, there was a span of 13 bases. This CDR3 spans 15 amino acids. CDR3 in amino acids: CASSLSGVSPETQYF. CDR3 DNA sequence: TGTGCCAGCAGTTTATCGGGGGTGTCGCCAGAGACCCAGTACTTC.

This sequence joins TRBV3-1 (or the pseudogene TRBV3-2) and TRBJ1-3; TRBD1 matches at 7 bases. CDR1 is LGHDT and CDR2 is YNNKEL in the germline V gene (reference sequence). The length of the CDR3 is 14 residues. Unmatched junction bases numbered 0, after V lost 2 bases and J lost 2 bases. In DNA, the CDR3 is TGTGCCAGCAGCCAAACAGGGGCTGGAAACACCATATATTTT. Its protein product is CASSQTGAGNTIYF.

This clone was recorded only once. The gene calls are TRBV28 and TRBJ1-2; unclear D gene. CDR1 is MDHEN, CDR2 SYDVKM, per germline. The V gene lost 3 bases and the J gene lost 0 bases, with 8 bases spanning the gap. The CDR3 consists of 14 residues. The CDR3 loop is CASSLEIANYGYTF. The CDR3 nucleotides are TGTGCCAGCAGTTTGGAGATCGCTAACTATGGCTACACCTTC.

The gene calls are TRBV6-5 and TRBJ1-6; 10 bases are a match to TRBD1. The CDR3 extends over 15 amino acids. Germline-derived CDR1 and CDR2 are MNHEY and SVGAGI. J gave up 6 bases and V 6 bases, and 5 bases lay outside the gene matches. This CDR3 is CASRYGTGVNSPLHF. The DNA of the CDR3 is TGTGCCAGCAGATACGGGACAGGGGTTAATTCACCCCTCCACTTT.

The genes are TRBV5-1 and TRBJ2-5; 9 bases fit TRBD1. There are 15 residues in the CDR3. The germline gives CDR1 SGHRS, CDR2 YFSETQ. The trim removed 2 bases at V and 4 bases at J, leaving 6 bases unmatched. The CDR3 bases are TGCGCCAGCAGCTTTTCCGCGGGACAGGGAGAGACCCAGTACTTC. This translates into CASSFSAGQGETQYF.